The 9 T cell receptor beta chains below all came from one sample that was sequenced in a study of T-cell reconstitution after alpha-beta-depleted transplantation in children. Unique molecular identifiers were incorporated during preparation of the TCRbeta library. TCRdb reprocessed the PCR reads with MiXCR, giving one entry per CDR3 protein. The table records a few hundred thousand distinct CDR3 sequences, approximately 9.8% of them present only once. This material consisted of PBMCs from the stem cell graft donor, taken from the stem cell graft. The receptors derive from a human donor who donated a stem cell graft to a child with SCID.

This clonotype has a count of ten or more. In nucleotides, the CDR3 is TGTGCCAGCAGTGTGACATTGAACACTGAAGCTTTCTTT. Its protein is CASSVTLNTEAFF. This chain uses TRBV12-3 or TRBV12-4 with TRBJ1-1; D gene ambiguous. Trimming left V 5 bases short and J 0 bases short, with 7 bases between. The CDR3 runs to 13 residues.

This clonotype was counted at least ten times. The chain links TRBV7-2 to TRBJ2-1; tentatively, D is TRBD1 (6 bases). V was trimmed by 1 base and J by 1 base, leaving 20 bases between them. Germline V gene data show CDR1 as SGHTA and CDR2 as FQGNSA. The CDR3 runs 19 residues. CDR3 in amino acids: CASSLGPTGLVESYNEQFF. The CDR3 nucleotides read TGTGCCAGCAGCTTAGGGCCCACAGGGTTAGTGGAGTCCTACAATGAGCAGTTCTTC.

The table lists this clonotype with many counts. This chain links TRBV27 with TRBJ2-1, with D hard to call. The CDR3 consists of 13 residues. Germline CDR1 MNHEY, CDR2 SMNVEV (reference sequence). V gave up 7 bases and J gave up 0 bases, with 7 bases separating them. This CDR3 reads CASMRSSYNEQFF. CDR3 in DNA: TGTGCCAGCATGAGGAGCTCCTACAATGAGCAGTTCTTC.

The sample holds many counts of this clonotype. CDR3: CASSFRERVTPYEQYF. For the CDR3, the DNA is TGTGCCAGCAGTTTCCGGGAGCGGGTAACCCCCTACGAGCAGTACTTC. The genes are TRBV6-5 and TRBJ2-7; perhaps TRBD2 as D (6 bases). The CDR3 has 16 residues. The V end lost 4 bases, the J end lost 2 bases, and 18 bases lay between the germline ends. The V gene's germline CDR1 is MNHEY and CDR2 SVGAGI.

This clonotype was seen many times. V gene TRBV29-1 combines with J gene TRBJ2-3; TRBD2 agrees at 10 bases. CDR3 length: 15 amino acids. CDR1 is SQVTM and CDR2 is ANQGSEA in the germline V gene. Trimming cost V 6 bases and J 5 bases; bases outside gene matches: 11. DNA for the CDR3: TGCAGCGTCCCTCCCCCTAGCGGGGGTCAAGATACGCAGTATTTT. Its translation: CSVPPPSGGQDTQYF.

This clonotype was counted many times. The chain links TRBV20-1 to TRBJ1-5, with unresolved D. The V and J ends lost 3 bases and 5 bases respectively, with 14 bases between them. This CDR3 is built from 14 residues. Germline assignment: CDR1 DFQATT and CDR2 SNEGSKA (reference sequence). CDR3 protein: CSARPRFNDQPQHF. CDR3 nucleotides: TGCAGTGCTAGGCCTCGCTTTAACGATCAGCCCCAGCATTTT.

This clonotype was recorded at least ten times. The chain is built from TRBV5-1 and TRBJ2-7; maybe TRBD1 (6 bases). Trimming stripped 0 bases from V and 0 bases from J, with 7 bases between. CDR3 size: 14 residues. Germline assignment: CDR1 SGHRS and CDR2 YFSETQ. This chain's CDR3 is CASSLDRASYEQYF. CDR3 coding DNA: TGCGCCAGCAGCTTGGACAGGGCCTCCTACGAGCAGTACTTC.

Ten or more counts support this clonotype. The rearrangement links TRBV18 to TRBJ1-5, with D possibly TRBD1 on 5 matching bases. From germline, CDR1 is KGHSH and CDR2 LQKENI. This CDR3 region has 15 residues. Deletions cut 5 bases from V and 1 base from J, with 12 bases between. This chain's CDR3 is CASSVQGGSNQPQHF. The CDR3 DNA reads as TGTGCCAGCTCAGTGCAGGGTGGCAGCAATCAGCCCCAGCATTTT.

At least ten counts were recorded for this clonotype. The chain recombines TRBV28 with TRBJ1-4; D possibly corresponds to TRBD1 (6 bases). V was clipped by 5 bases and J by 0 bases, with 16 bases between them. Germline-derived CDR1 and CDR2 are MDHEN and SYDVKM. There are 17 residues in the CDR3. The CDR3 nucleotides read TGTGCCAGCAGTACGACAGGCGAGGGCGCAACTAATGAAAAACTGTTTTTT. Its translation is CASSTTGEGATNEKLFF.